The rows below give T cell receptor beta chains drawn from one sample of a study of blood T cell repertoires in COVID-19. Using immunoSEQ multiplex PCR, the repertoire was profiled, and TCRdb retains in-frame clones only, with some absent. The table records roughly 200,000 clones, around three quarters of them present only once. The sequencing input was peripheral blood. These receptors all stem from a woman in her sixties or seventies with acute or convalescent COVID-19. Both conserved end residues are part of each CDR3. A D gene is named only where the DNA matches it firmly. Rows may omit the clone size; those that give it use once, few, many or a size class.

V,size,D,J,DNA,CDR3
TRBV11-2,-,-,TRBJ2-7,TGTGCCAGCAGCTTAAGACTAGTTAGGCTTGGCCCCCTGGAGCAGTACTTC,CASSLRLVRLGPLEQYF
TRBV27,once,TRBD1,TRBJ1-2,TGTGCCAGCAGCCCCGACAGGGACAACTATGGCTACACCTTC,CASSPDRDNYGYTF
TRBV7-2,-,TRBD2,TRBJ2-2,TGTGCCAGCAGCCACTACCTAGCGGGAGGGCCTGGCACCGGGGAGCTGTTTTTT,CASSHYLAGGPGTGELFF
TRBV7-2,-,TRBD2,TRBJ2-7,TGTGCCAGCGCACTTCAAAGGGAGGGCGAGCAGTACTTC,CASALQREGEQYF
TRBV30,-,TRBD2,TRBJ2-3,TGTGCCTGGAGTATAATAGCGGGGAAAGATACGCAGTATTTT,CAWSIIAGKDTQYF
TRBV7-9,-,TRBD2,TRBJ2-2,TGTGCCAGCAGCTTAGGACTAGCGGGAACTACGAACACCGGGGAGCTGTTTTTT,CASSLGLAGTTNTGELFF
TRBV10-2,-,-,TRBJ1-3,TGCGCCAGCAGTGAGTCGACTAATCGCCGGAACACCATATATTTT,CASSESTNRRNTIYF
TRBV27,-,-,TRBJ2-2,TGTGCCAGCAGTGCCAGAGGCCCGATCCTACAGGGATCCACCGGGGAGCTGTTTTTT,CASSARGPILQGSTGELFF
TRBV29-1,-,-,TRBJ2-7,TGCAGCGTCGACGACAGGTACGAGCAGTACTTC,CSVDDRYEQYF
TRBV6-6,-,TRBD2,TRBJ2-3,TGTGCCAGCAGACAAAGCGGGAGCAGCACAGATACGCAGTATTTT,CASRQSGSSTDTQYF
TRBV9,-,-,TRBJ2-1,TGTGCCAGCAGCGTAGACTTCGGCGGATCCTACAATGAGCAGTTCTTC,CASSVDFGGSYNEQFF
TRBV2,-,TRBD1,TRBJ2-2,TGTGCCAGCAGTGTGCCGGGGACAGCGAACACCGGGGAGCTGTTTTTT,CASSVPGTANTGELFF
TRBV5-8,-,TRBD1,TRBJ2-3,TGTGCCAGCAGCTTGGGGGACAGCAGCACAGATACGCAGTATTTT,CASSLGDSSTDTQYF
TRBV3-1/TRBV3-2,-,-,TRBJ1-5,TGTGCCAGCAGCCAAGCAGGGAGCAATCAGCCCCAGCATTTT,CASSQAGSNQPQHF
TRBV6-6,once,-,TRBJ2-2,TGTGCCAGCAGGCAGAGCGCCAGTCCCCCCGGGGAGCTGTTTTTT,CASRQSASPPGELFF
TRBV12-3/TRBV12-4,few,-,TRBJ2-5,TGTGCCAGCCTCAAAAACAACGAAGAGACCCAGTACTTC,CASLKNNEETQYF
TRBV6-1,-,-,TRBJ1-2,TGTGCCAGCAGTGAAGCGGCGGATAACTATGGCTACACCTTC,CASSEAADNYGYTF
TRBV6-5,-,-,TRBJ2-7,TGTGCCAGCAGAAGTGACAGGTCCTACGAGCAGTACTTC,CASRSDRSYEQYF
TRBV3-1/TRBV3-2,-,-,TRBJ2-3,TGTGCCAGCAGCCAAGGAGGGAGTAGCACAGATACGCAGTATTTT,CASSQGGSSTDTQYF
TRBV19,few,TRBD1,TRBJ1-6,TGTGCCAGTAGTATGGTCGAGGGGGCAAGGTCACCCCTCCACTTT,CASSMVEGARSPLHF
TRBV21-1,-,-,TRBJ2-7,TGTGCCAGCAGCAAAGCCGGGCAGGGCGGCGAGCAGTACTTC,CASSKAGQGGEQYF
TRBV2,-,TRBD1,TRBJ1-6,TGTGCCAGCAGTGAGACCTCGGACAGGGTTGGATCACCCCTCCACTTT,CASSETSDRVGSPLHF
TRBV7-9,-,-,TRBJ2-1,TGTGCCAGCAGCTTAGCGGCTTCGGGCAGGGGTTGGGGTGAGCAGTTCTTC,CASSLAASGRGWGEQFF
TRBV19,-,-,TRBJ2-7,TGTGCCAGTAGTATAGGCGACGAGGGGGCCTACGAGCAGTACTTC,CASSIGDEGAYEQYF
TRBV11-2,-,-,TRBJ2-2,TGTGCCAGCAGCCTGGGTTGGACTTGGGAGACCGGGGAGCTGTTTTTT,CASSLGWTWETGELFF
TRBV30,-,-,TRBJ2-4,TGTGCCTGGACTAGCATTAAAAACATTCAGTACTTC,CAWTSIKNIQYF
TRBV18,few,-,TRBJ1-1,TGTGCCAGCTCTCCCTTGGGGAGCCTCAATGAAGCTTTCTTT,CASSPLGSLNEAFF
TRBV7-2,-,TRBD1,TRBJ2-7,TGTGCCAGCAGCTTAGGCAGGACAGGGGGGTACGAGCAGTACTTC,CASSLGRTGGYEQYF
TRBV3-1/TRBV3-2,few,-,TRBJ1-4,TGTGCCAGCAGCCAAGAGGTCCTTAGAGGCGAAAAACTGTTTTTT,CASSQEVLRGEKLFF
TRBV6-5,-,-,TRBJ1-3,TGTGCCAGCAGCAAAGGACAAAGCTCTGGAAACACCATATATTTT,CASSKGQSSGNTIYF
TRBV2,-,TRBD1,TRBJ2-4,TGTGCCAGCAGCAGGGACAGCGAAAACATTCAGTACTTC,CASSRDSENIQYF
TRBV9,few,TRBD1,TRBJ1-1,TGTGCCAGCAGCTCACAGGGGGCCCGCACTGAAGCTTTCTTT,CASSSQGARTEAFF